A single sample is the source of the 25 T cell receptor beta chains below, sequenced in a study of blood T cell repertoires in COVID-19. The assay was immunoSEQ multiplex PCR, and TCRdb's table has in-frame clones only and misses some. This table has approximately 210,000 clones, roughly four fifths appearing once. Sequenced material: peripheral blood. The receptors were sampled from a woman aged 35 to 49 with acute or convalescent COVID-19.

A few counts support this clone. The rearrangement joins TRBV9 to TRBJ1-5; possibly TRBD1 for D (5 bases). The CDR3 is made up of 14 amino acids. In germline, CDR1 is SGDLS, CDR2 YYNGEE. With 4 bases removed from V and 3 bases from J, the gap between germline ends came to 11 bases. The CDR3 DNA reads as TGTGCCAGCAGCTCTGGACATCTCAATCAGCCCCAGCATTTT. Amino acids: CASSSGHLNQPQHF.

The chain couples TRBV5-1 to TRBJ2-2; 7 positions agree with TRBD1. V trimming: 4 bases; J trimming: 2 bases; junction bases outside the gene matches: 5. Germline CDR1 SGHRS, CDR2 YFSETQ. The CDR3 consists of 15 residues. In DNA form, the CDR3 reads TGCGCCAGCAGCCCCGGGACAGTTAACACCGGGGAGCTGTTTTTT. Translation: CASSPGTVNTGELFF.

The rearrangement links TRBV5-1 to TRBJ1-3; 7 bases fit TRBD1. J was trimmed by 8 bases and V by 4 bases; bases with no gene match: 12. Germline loops: CDR1 SGHRS, CDR2 YFSETQ. This CDR3 contains 15 residues. Here the CDR3 DNA reads TGCGCCAGCAGCCCGACCGGGACAGCCTCTTACACCATATATTTT. Translation gives CASSPTGTASYTIYF.

This rearrangement joins TRBV6-1 to TRBJ2-2; the D is unclear. This CDR3 has 15 residues. Germline V lookup: CDR1 MNHNS, CDR2 SASEGT. The V and J ends lost 3 bases and 1 base respectively, with 9 bases between them. In DNA, the CDR3 is TGTGCCAGCAGTGATATAAGGAGGAACACCGGGGAGCTGTTTTTT. Translating it yields CASSDIRRNTGELFF.

The chain employs TRBV6-5 and TRBJ2-4, with D possibly matching TRBD1 (6 bases). V was pared by 5 bases and J by 8 bases, with 13 bases between. This CDR3 has 13 residues. Germline CDR1 reads MNHEY; CDR2 reads SVGAGI. Here the CDR3 reads CASSPRHRDIQYF. The CDR3 DNA sequence: TGTGCCAGCAGTCCCAGGCACAGGGACATTCAGTACTTC.

This chain connects TRBV27 to TRBJ2-2, with TRBD2 matching over 15 bases. CDR1 and CDR2 from the germline V gene are MNHEY and SMNVEV (reference sequence). With V trimmed by 2 bases and J by 3 bases, 7 bases remained unmatched. CDR3 length: 19 residues. CDR3 in DNA: TGTGCCAGCAGTTTAGGCGGACTAGCGGGAGGGCCAGACACCGGGGAGCTGTTTTTT. It is translated as CASSLGGLAGGPDTGELFF.

V usage is TRBV11-2 and J usage is TRBJ2-1; tentatively, D is TRBD2 (7 bases). V gave up 1 base and J gave up 9 bases, with 10 bases separating them. This CDR3 is 13 amino acids long. The germline V gene encodes CDR1 SGHAT and CDR2 FQNNGV. CDR3 residues: CASSLVRGGEQFF. CDR3 nucleotide sequence: TGTGCCAGCAGCTTAGTTAGGGGGGGTGAGCAGTTCTTC. Full variable domain (outside the CDR3, taken from reference TRBV11-2 and TRBJ2-1): EAGVAQSPRYKIIEKRQSVAFWCNPISGHATLYWYQQILGQGPKLLIQFQNNGVVDDSQLPKDRFSAERLKGVDSTLKIQPAKLEDSAVYLCASSLVRGGEQFFGPGTRLTVL.

The V gene is TRBV5-1, the J gene TRBJ1-2; D unresolved. Trimming cost V 3 bases and J 0 bases, with 15 bases left between them. Looked up from germline, CDR1 is SGHRS and CDR2 is YFSETQ. CDR3 length equals 16 residues. The CDR3 loop is CASSSPEPLANYGYTF. DNA for the CDR3: TGCGCCAGCAGCTCGCCCGAACCGTTAGCTAACTATGGCTACACCTTC. Full variable domain (remainder filled in from reference TRBV5-1 and TRBJ1-2): KAGVTQTPRYLIKTRGQQVTLSCSPISGHRSVSWYQQTPGQGLQFLFEYFSETQRNKGNFPGRFSGRQFSNSRSEMNVSTLELGDSALYLCASSSPEPLANYGYTFGSGTRLTVV.

The genes are TRBV19 and TRBJ1-6; D is uncertain. This CDR3 region has 14 residues. The germline V gene encodes CDR1 LNHDA and CDR2 SQIVND (reference sequence). The V end was cut by 6 bases, the J end by 2 bases, with 8 bases between. The CDR3 region is CASREQPYNSPLHF. The CDR3 nucleotides read TGTGCCAGTAGAGAGCAACCCTATAATTCACCCCTCCACTTT. Filled out from reference TRBV19 and TRBJ1-6, the complete variable domain reads DGGITQSPKYLFRKEGQNVTLSCEQNLNHDAMYWYRQDPGQGLRLIYYSQIVNDFQKGDIAEGYSVSREKKESFPLTVTSAQKNPTAFYLCASREQPYNSPLHFGNGTRLTVT.

The genes are TRBV7-2 and TRBJ1-6; the D gene is possibly TRBD1 (5 bases). Germline CDR1 and CDR2: SGHTA and FQGNSA. Trimming cost V 5 bases and J 9 bases, with 20 bases left between them. This CDR3 has 16 residues. CDR3 nucleotides: TGTGCCAGCAGCAAAGCGTGGGAGGGGCCTGGTTCACCCCTCCACTTT. This gives the protein CASSKAWEGPGSPLHF.

V gene TRBV5-1 combines with J gene TRBJ2-6, with 7 bases fitting TRBD2. V trimming: 3 bases; J trimming: 0 bases; junction bases outside the gene matches: 12. This CDR3 has 19 residues. CDR1 and CDR2 (germline): SGHRS, YFSETQ. CDR3 nucleotides: TGCGCCAGCAGCTCTAAATCGACTAGCTTGGGCTCTGGGGCCAACGTCCTGACTTTC. Translating it yields CASSSKSTSLGSGANVLTF.

The chain recombines TRBV20-1 with TRBJ1-2; maybe TRBD1 (5 bases). Per germline, CDR1 DFQATT and CDR2 SNEGSKA (reference sequence). This CDR3 has 11 residues. With 5 bases removed from V and 2 bases from J, the gap between germline ends came to 6 bases. CDR3 coding DNA: TGCAGTGCTGGGGCCAACTATGGCTACACCTTC. Encoded protein: CSAGANYGYTF.

The V gene is TRBV3-1 (or the pseudogene TRBV3-2), the J gene TRBJ2-4; 7 positions match TRBD1. In germline, CDR1 is LGHDT, CDR2 YNNKEL (reference sequence). This CDR3 is 16 amino acids long. The V gene end was trimmed by 2 bases and the J gene end by 1 base; junction bases not matched to a gene: 5. The DNA for the CDR3 is TGTGCCAGCAGCCAAAAGGGCAGGGGGGCCAAAAACATTCAGTACTTC. It translates to CASSQKGRGAKNIQYF.

The V and J genes are TRBV7-2 and TRBJ1-6, with D possibly being TRBD1 (5 bases). Germline V gene lookup returns CDR1 SGHTA and CDR2 FQGNSA. This CDR3 is 15 amino acids long. V gave up 5 bases and J gave up 7 bases, with 15 bases separating them. Here the CDR3 reads CASSPRDGGNSPLHF. DNA for the CDR3: TGTGCCAGCAGCCCCCGGGACGGGGGGAATTCACCCCTCCACTTT. The full variable domain, completed using reference TRBV7-2 and TRBJ1-6, is GAGVSQSPSNKVTEKGKDVELRCDPISGHTALYWYRQSLGQGLEFLIYFQGNSAPDKSGLPSDRFSAERTGGSVSTLTIQRTQQEDSAVYLCASSPRDGGNSPLHFGNGTRLTVT.

In this sample, this clone turned up once. The V call is TRBV21-1, the J call TRBJ2-1; the table gives TRBD2 as D, unverified against the DNA. TRBV21-1 is recorded as a pseudogene. There are 13 residues in the CDR3. CDR3 nucleotides: TGTGCCCCTGTACGGGGGGGCTACAATGAGCAGTTCTTC. Its translation is CAPVRGGYNEQFF.

The J gene is TRBJ2-5, the V gene TRBV24-1, with D perhaps TRBD2 (5 bases). The germline V and J ends were trimmed by 3 bases and 5 bases, with 9 bases remaining between them. The CDR3 extends over 13 amino acids. The germline V gene has CDR1 KGHDR and CDR2 SFDVKD. The CDR3 loop reads CATSDDQRETQYF. The CDR3 nucleotides are TGTGCCACCAGTGATGACCAGCGGGAGACCCAGTACTTC.

In DNA, the CDR3 is TGCGCCAGCAGCCCAGGCGGGGAAGTTAGCACAGATACGCAGTATTTT. It yields the protein CASSPGGEVSTDTQYF. This sequence joins TRBV4-1 and TRBJ2-3; possibly TRBD2 for D (6 bases). CDR1 is MGHRA, CDR2 YSYEKL, per germline. Trimming shortened V by 4 bases and J by 0 bases, and 14 bases separated the two germline ends. The CDR3 sequence is 16 residues long.

V usage is TRBV21-1 and J usage is TRBJ1-2; the table calls TRBD1, which could not be checked here. TRBV21-1 is a known pseudogene. The CDR3 has 19 residues. The CDR3 coding sequence is TGTGCCAGCAGCAAAGAGTGTGACAGGGCCTTGCCTCCGGAGCATGGCTACACCTTC. It specifies CASSKECDRALPPEHGYTF.

The chain recombines TRBV27 with TRBJ2-1; 10 bases are a match to TRBD1. V was clipped by 6 bases and J by 6 bases; unmatched bases: 17. Germline V gene data show CDR1 as MNHEY and CDR2 as SMNVEV (reference sequence). The CDR3 loop spans 18 amino acids. CDR3 nucleotides: TGTGCCAGCAGCATTAGACAGGGGGCTGCGGCGGGGGGCAATGAGCAGTTCTTC. It specifies CASSIRQGAAAGGNEQFF.

The chain is built from TRBV9 and TRBJ1-1; TRBD1 is a possible D gene (6 bases). The V end was cut by 3 bases, the J end by 8 bases, with 14 bases between. Germline values: CDR1 SGDLS, CDR2 YYNGEE. This CDR3 spans 13 amino acids. CDR3: CASSGRGSGEAFF. CDR3 nucleotides: TGTGCCAGCAGCGGCAGGGGATCGGGGGAAGCTTTCTTT.

The chain joins TRBV4-1 to TRBJ2-7, with 9 positions matching TRBD2. Germline CDR1 MGHRA, CDR2 YSYEKL. V lost 2 bases, J lost 3 bases, and 5 bases stayed unmatched. CDR3 length: 15 residues. The CDR3 DNA reads TGCGCCAGCAGCCAAATTAGCGGGGGAAGCTACGAGCAGTACTTC. Translating it yields CASSQISGGSYEQYF.

The chain joins TRBV7-2 to TRBJ2-5, with TRBD2 matching 7 bases. The CDR3 contains 13 residues. The V segment lost 8 bases and the J segment 5 bases; nucleotides outside the gene matches: 8. CDR1 is SGHTA, CDR2 FQGNSA, per germline. The CDR3 reads CASDGAGAETQYF. CDR3 sequence (DNA): TGTGCCAGCGATGGGGCGGGAGCGGAGACCCAGTACTTC.

This rearrangement joins TRBV5-8 to TRBJ1-2, with TRBD1 matching 8 bases. Trimming cost V 4 bases and J 6 bases; bases outside gene matches: 8. The CDR3 is made up of 14 amino acids. The V gene's germline CDR1 is SGHTS and CDR2 YDEGEE. CDR3 coding DNA: TGTGCCAGCAGCCACCGGACAGGGCGGGATGGCTACACCTTC. This translates into CASSHRTGRDGYTF.

The chain uses TRBV5-4 and TRBJ2-7; 9 bases are a match to TRBD2. V lost 0 bases, J lost 6 bases, and 7 bases stayed unmatched. This CDR3 has 15 amino acids. The germline V gene encodes CDR1 SGHNT and CDR2 YYREEE (reference sequence). In nucleotides, the CDR3 is TGTGCCAGCAGCTTGGTGGCGGGAGGGCCCGCCGAGCAGTACTTC. Its translation: CASSLVAGGPAEQYF.

The chain couples TRBV11-2 to TRBJ2-1, with TRBD1 identical over 8 bases. Per germline, CDR1 SGHAT and CDR2 FQNNGV. Trimming removed 5 bases from V and 10 bases from J; junction bases left unmatched: 4. This CDR3 has 12 amino acids. CDR3 sequence: CASSQGAHEQFF. The CDR3 region has the DNA TGTGCCAGCAGCCAGGGGGCACACGAGCAGTTCTTC.